The 4 T cell receptor beta chains below were found in one sample sequenced in a study of T cells in localized non-small cell lung cancer. The table came from immunoSEQ multiplex PCR; TCRdb's copy has only in-frame clones and leaves some out. The sample consists of 150 to 250 clones, about 23% of them appearing once. The source was lung tumor tissue, collected before any cancer treatment. The receptors were gathered from a male donor at least 60 years old with stage I lung adenocarcinoma.

By frequency in the sample, this clone is hyperexpanded. V gene TRBV6-8 combines with J gene TRBJ2-7; 9 nucleotides match TRBD2. The CDR3 sequence is 13 residues long. V lost 4 bases, J lost 5 bases, and 3 bases stayed unmatched. Germline CDR1 reads MNHGY; CDR2 reads SAAAGT. The CDR3 coding sequence is TGTGCCAGCAGTTTAGTAGCGGGAGACGAGCAGTACTTC. Amino acids: CASSLVAGDEQYF.

The chain uses TRBV29-1 and TRBJ2-6; possible D gene TRBD2, 6 bases. CDR3 size: 14 residues. Trimming cost V 6 bases and J 0 bases, with 9 bases left between them. In germline, CDR1 is SQVTM, CDR2 ANQGSEA. The CDR3 nucleotides are TGCAGCGTATTGGGGGGCTCTGGGGCCAACGTCCTGACTTTC. Translating it yields CSVLGGSGANVLTF.

This clone is classed as large. The chain combines TRBV11-3 with TRBJ2-1, with 12 bases that match TRBD2. Germline lookup yields CDR1 SGHNT and CDR2 YENEEA. The junction had 5 bases not matched to a gene; V was cut back by 5 bases and J by 9 bases. This CDR3 region has 14 residues. CDR3 sequence: CASSRLAGEGEQFF. As DNA, the CDR3 is TGTGCCAGCAGCCGACTAGCGGGAGAGGGTGAGCAGTTCTTC.

V is TRBV19 and J is TRBJ2-1; D call uncertain. The CDR3 runs to 16 residues. The V gene's germline CDR1 is LNHDA and CDR2 SQIVND (reference sequence). V was pared by 3 bases and J by 4 bases, with 16 bases between. CDR3 sequence: CASSIVSVGYYNEQFF. For the CDR3, the DNA is TGTGCCAGTAGTATTGTTAGTGTTGGGTATTACAATGAGCAGTTCTTC.